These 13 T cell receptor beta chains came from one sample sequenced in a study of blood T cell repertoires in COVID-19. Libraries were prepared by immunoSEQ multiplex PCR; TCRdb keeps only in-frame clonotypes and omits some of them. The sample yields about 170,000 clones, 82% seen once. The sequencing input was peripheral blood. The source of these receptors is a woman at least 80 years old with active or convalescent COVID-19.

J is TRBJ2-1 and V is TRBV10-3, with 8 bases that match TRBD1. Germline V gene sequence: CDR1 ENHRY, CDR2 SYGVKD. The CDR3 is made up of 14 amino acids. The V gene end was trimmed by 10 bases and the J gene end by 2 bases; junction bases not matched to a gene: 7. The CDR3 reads CATTDREPYNEQFF. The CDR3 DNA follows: TGTGCCACAACGGACAGGGAACCCTACAATGAGCAGTTCTTC.

CDR3 amino acids: CASSSRLAGENLEQYF. CDR3 bases: TGTGCCAGCAGCTCCCGTTTAGCGGGAGAAAACCTAGAGCAGTACTTC. This sequence joins TRBV11-2 and TRBJ2-7, with 9 positions matching TRBD2. V lost 4 bases, J lost 7 bases, and 14 bases stayed unmatched. Germline V CDR1 and CDR2: SGHAT, FQNNGV. The length of the CDR3 is 16 residues. The whole variable domain, remainder taken from reference TRBV11-2 and TRBJ2-7, is EAGVAQSPRYKIIEKRQSVAFWCNPISGHATLYWYQQILGQGPKLLIQFQNNGVVDDSQLPKDRFSAERLKGVDSTLKIQPAKLEDSAVYLCASSSRLAGENLEQYFGPGTRLTVT.

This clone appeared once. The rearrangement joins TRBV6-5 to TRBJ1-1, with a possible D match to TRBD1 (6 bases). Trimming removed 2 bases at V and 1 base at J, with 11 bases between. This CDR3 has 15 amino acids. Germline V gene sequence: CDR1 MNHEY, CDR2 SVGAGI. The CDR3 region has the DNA TGTGCCAGCAGTTACGACAGGTCCCCGAACACTGAAGCTTTCTTT. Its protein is CASSYDRSPNTEAFF.

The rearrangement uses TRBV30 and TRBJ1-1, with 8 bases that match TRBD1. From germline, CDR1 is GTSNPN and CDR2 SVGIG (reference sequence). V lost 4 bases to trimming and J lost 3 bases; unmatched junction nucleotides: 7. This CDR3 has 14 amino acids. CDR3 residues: CAWTTGVEDTEAFF. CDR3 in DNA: TGTGCCTGGACGACAGGGGTGGAGGACACTGAAGCTTTCTTT.

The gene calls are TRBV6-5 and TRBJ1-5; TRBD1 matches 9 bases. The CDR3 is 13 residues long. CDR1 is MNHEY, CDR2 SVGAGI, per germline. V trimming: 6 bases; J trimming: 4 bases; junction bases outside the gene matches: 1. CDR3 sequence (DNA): TGTGCCAGCAGACAGGGGGCGAATCAGCCCCAGCATTTT. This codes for CASRQGANQPQHF.

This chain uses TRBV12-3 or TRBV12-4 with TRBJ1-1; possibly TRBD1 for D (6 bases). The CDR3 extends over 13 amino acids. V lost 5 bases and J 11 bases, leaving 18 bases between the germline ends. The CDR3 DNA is TGTGCCAGCAGTCCCCGACCGACAGGAGAGGCTTTCTTT. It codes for CASSPRPTGEAFF.

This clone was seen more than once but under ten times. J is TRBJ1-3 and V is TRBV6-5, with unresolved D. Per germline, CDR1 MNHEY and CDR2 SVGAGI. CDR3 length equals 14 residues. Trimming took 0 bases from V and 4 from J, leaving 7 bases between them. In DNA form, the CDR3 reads TGTGCCAGCAGTTACTCGGCTCGCGGAAACACCATATATTTT. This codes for CASSYSARGNTIYF.

CDR3 region: CASSLGGTSDAQYF. In DNA form, the CDR3 reads TGTGCCAGCAGCTTAGGGGGGACTAGCGATGCGCAGTATTTT. The chain is built from TRBV11-2 and TRBJ2-3; 10 bases agree with TRBD2. The length of the CDR3 is 14 residues. The germline V gene encodes CDR1 SGHAT and CDR2 FQNNGV. V shed 1 base and J 10 bases; nucleotides not matched to a gene: 5.

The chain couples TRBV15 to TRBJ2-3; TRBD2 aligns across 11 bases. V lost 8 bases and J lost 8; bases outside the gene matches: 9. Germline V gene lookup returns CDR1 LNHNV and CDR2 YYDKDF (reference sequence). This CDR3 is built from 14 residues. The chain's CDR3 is CATQELAGGGTQYF. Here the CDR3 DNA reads TGTGCCACCCAAGAATTAGCGGGAGGGGGTACGCAGTATTTT.

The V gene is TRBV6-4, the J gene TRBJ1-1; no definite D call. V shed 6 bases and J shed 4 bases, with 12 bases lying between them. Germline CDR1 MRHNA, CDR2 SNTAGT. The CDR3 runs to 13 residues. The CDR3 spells CASRRHRRTEAFF. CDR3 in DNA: TGTGCCAGCAGGCGACACCGACGCACTGAAGCTTTCTTT.

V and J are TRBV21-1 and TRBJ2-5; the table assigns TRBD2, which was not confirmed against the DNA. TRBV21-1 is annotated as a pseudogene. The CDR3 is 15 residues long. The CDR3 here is CASSRIPREGETQYF. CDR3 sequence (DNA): TGTGCCAGCAGCAGGATCCCCAGGGAGGGTGAGACCCAGTACTTC.

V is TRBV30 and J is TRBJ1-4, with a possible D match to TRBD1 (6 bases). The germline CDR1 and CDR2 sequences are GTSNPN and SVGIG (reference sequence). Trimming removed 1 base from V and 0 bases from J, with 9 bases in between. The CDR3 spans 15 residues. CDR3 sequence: CAWSGQVTTNEKLFF. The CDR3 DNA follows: TGTGCCTGGAGTGGACAGGTTACAACTAATGAAAAACTGTTTTTT.

CDR3 sequence reads: CASSLEGYSAKLFF. The CDR3 DNA sequence: TGCGCCAGCAGCTTGGAGGGGTACAGTGCAAAACTGTTTTTT. The gene calls are TRBV5-1 and TRBJ1-4; possible D gene TRBD1, 5 bases. From germline, CDR1 is SGHRS and CDR2 YFSETQ. V was shortened by 0 bases and J by 10 bases, with 13 bases between the two germline ends. The CDR3 covers 14 residues. Combining the CDR3 with reference TRBV5-1 and TRBJ1-4 gives the whole variable domain KAGVTQTPRYLIKTRGQQVTLSCSPISGHRSVSWYQQTPGQGLQFLFEYFSETQRNKGNFPGRFSGRQFSNSRSEMNVSTLELGDSALYLCASSLEGYSAKLFFGSGTQLSVL.